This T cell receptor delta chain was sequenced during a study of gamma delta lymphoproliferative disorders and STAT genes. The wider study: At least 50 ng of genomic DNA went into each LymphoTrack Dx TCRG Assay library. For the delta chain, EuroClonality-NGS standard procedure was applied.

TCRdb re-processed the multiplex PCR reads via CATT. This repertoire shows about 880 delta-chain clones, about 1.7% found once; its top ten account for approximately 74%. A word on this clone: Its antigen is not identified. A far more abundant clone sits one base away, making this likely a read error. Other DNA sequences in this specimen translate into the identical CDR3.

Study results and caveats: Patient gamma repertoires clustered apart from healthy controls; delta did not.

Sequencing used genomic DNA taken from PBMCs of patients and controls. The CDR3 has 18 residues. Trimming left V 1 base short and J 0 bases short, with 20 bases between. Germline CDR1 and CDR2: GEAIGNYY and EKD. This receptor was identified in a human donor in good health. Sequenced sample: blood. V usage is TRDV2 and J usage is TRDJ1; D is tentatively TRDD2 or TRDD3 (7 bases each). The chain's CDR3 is CACDTPFLGGIDTDKLIF. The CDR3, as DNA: TGTGCCTGTGACACTCCCTTCCTGGGGGGGATTGACACCGATAAACTCATCTTT.